Described below is a single T cell receptor beta chain sequence and its context. What it binds is not known. This specimen comes from a study of immune evolution from preneoplasia to lung adenocarcinoma. Across the whole study: HLA loss of heterozygosity: 5.5% to 8.5% AIS, approximately 15% MIA, about 35% ADC, none AAH. Broader study findings: Highest clonality occurred in KRAS-mutant, not EGFR-mutant or double wild-type, nodules.

This CDR3 region has 18 residues. The germline CDR1 and CDR2 sequences are SGHTA and FQGNSA. Trimming took 2 bases from V and 4 from J; bases not matched to a gene: 15. H&E slides confirmed each diagnosis, reviewed by two pathologists independently. Measured with immunoSEQ multiplex PCR; TCRdb has only the in-frame clones, and not every one. Of fewer than 50,000 clones in the sample, more than 60% were seen once. The sequenced material came from FFPE invasive lung adenocarcinoma tissue. The chain is built from TRBV7-2 and TRBJ2-3; 7 bases line up with TRBD2. The TCR was taken from a person aged 55 to 70 with lung adenocarcinoma. The CDR3 loop reads CASSLKVSRRLAADTQYF. DNA of the CDR3: TGTGCCAGCAGCTTAAAGGTGTCCCGGCGACTAGCTGCAGATACGCAGTATTTT.